This T cell receptor (beta chain) is from a study of T-cell reconstitution after alpha-beta-depleted transplantation in children. The CDR3 runs to 16 residues. Germline V gene sequence: CDR1 MNHEY, CDR2 SVGAGI. J lost 6 bases, V lost 2 bases, and 10 bases had no gene match. This clonotype occurred many times. For TCRbeta, the library was prepared with unique molecular identifiers. TCRdb fed the PCR reads into MiXCR, producing one record per CDR3 protein. The sample has 100,000 to 120,000 distinct CDR3 sequences; under 13% are singletons. Here the sequenced sample was PBMCs from the stem cell graft donor, taken from the stem cell graft. This chain uses TRBV6-5 with TRBJ2-3, with 8 bases lining up with TRBD2. This receptor was obtained from a human donor who donated a stem cell graft to a child with acute lymphoblastic leukemia. The CDR3 DNA follows: TGTGCCAGCAGTTACATGATAGCGGGGCCGGCGGATACGCAGTATTTT. Translated, it gives CASSYMIAGPADTQYF.